This T cell receptor beta chain stems from a study of shared clonotypes between healthy human individuals. Every immunoSEQ plate was one replicate of a subset's evenly spread DNA. The input for sorted-subset replicate PCRs was approximately 190 ng DNA, around 27,000 T cell genomes. Clones were read by immunoSEQ multiplex PCR, and TCRdb kept only the in-frame ones, dropping some. The sample carries millions of clones, about 95% recorded once. Naive CD8 cells were CD45RO-negative, positively selected for CCR7, excluding terminally differentiated effector memory CD45RA+ cells. This clone was seen just once. Its antigen is not known. Other DNA sequences in the same sample also yield this CDR3. The CDR3 is 14 residues long. Germline V CDR1 and CDR2: LGHNA, YSLEER. Trimming removed 1 base from V and 5 bases from J, with 8 bases in between. Whole-study results and caveats: Blood alone was sampled, and tissue repertoires likely differ.

The sequence came from a man aged 18-30 years in good health. The sample was naive CD8+ T cells sorted from blood. The rearrangement joins TRBV4-3 to TRBJ2-2; D remains ambiguous. The CDR3 region has the DNA TGCGCCAGCAGCCAAGGGGGTGGTACCGGGGAGCTGTTTTTT. Its protein is CASSQGGGTGELFF.